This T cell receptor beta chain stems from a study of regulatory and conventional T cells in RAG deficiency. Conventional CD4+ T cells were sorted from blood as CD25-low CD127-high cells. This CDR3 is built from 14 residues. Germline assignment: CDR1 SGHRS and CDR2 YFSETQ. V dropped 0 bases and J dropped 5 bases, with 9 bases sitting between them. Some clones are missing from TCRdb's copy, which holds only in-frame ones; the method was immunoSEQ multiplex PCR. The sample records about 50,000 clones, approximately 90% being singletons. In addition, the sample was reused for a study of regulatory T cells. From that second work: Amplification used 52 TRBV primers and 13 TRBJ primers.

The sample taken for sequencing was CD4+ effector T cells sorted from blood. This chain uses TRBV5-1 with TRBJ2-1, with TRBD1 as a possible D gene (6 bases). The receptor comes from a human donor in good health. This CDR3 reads CASSLGGQNNEQFF. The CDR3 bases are TGCGCCAGCAGCTTGGGGGGACAAAACAATGAGCAGTTCTTC.